This T cell receptor beta chain was sequenced during a study of vaccination and CD4 T cells after COVID-19. The treatment: roughly ten-day PBMC culture with coronavirus spike peptide pools or control peptides (ViraFEST assay). The assay that was used to sequence DNA from cultured CD4+ T cells was the Oncomine TCR Beta short-read assay. TCRdb called the PCR reads again in MiXCR, with one record for every CDR3 protein. The table lists some 4,000 distinct CDR3 sequences, around 16% of them singletons, with 13% to 15% in the top ten. The V segment lost 0 bases and the J segment 8 bases; nucleotides outside the gene matches: 20. This CDR3 is 20 amino acids long. The germline gives CDR1 MNHEY, CDR2 SVGAGI. This clonotype was found a few times. As yet, its antigen is unknown.

This receptor was identified in a human donor who had recovered from COVID-19. Source material: CD4+ T cells from blood, cultured in vitro. The chain uses TRBV6-5 and TRBJ2-2, with TRBD2 matching over 8 bases. The CDR3 is CASSYSRPSGSVRETGELFF. CDR3 nucleotides: TGTGCCAGCAGTTACTCAAGGCCTAGCGGGTCCGTTAGGGAAACTGGGGAGCTGTTTTTT.